The 10 T cell receptor beta chains reported below all come from one sample, sequenced in a study of T cell changes during pregnancy in multiple sclerosis. Method: immunoSEQ multiplex PCR; TCRdb's copy keeps in-frame clones and lacks some. Of about 68,000 clones listed, 90% to 95% are singletons. Sequencing was performed on peripheral blood, taken in the second trimester of pregnancy. These receptors were obtained from a female donor in good health, enrolled as a control in a pregnancy study.

The chain uses TRBV6-5 and TRBJ2-7; D is unresolved. Germline V CDR1 and CDR2: MNHEY, SVGAGI. There are 13 residues in the CDR3. V shed 4 bases and J shed 5 bases, with 12 bases lying between them. CDR3 sequence: CASSWSPTDEQYF. CDR3 nucleotide sequence: TGTGCCAGCAGTTGGAGCCCCACTGACGAGCAGTACTTC.

The chain links TRBV27 to TRBJ2-7; possible D gene TRBD2, 5 bases. Germline V CDR1 and CDR2: MNHEY, SMNVEV (reference sequence). The CDR3 runs 14 residues. Trimming took 5 bases from V and 6 from J, leaving 17 bases between them. CDR3 region: CASSREIRGVEQYF. As DNA, the CDR3 is TGTGCCAGCAGTAGGGAGATCCGTGGGGTCGAGCAGTACTTC.

The chain employs TRBV6-4 and TRBJ2-6; tentative D call: TRBD2 (5 bases). V lost 3 bases and J 4 bases, leaving 10 bases between the germline ends. Germline V gene lookup returns CDR1 MRHNA and CDR2 SNTAGT. CDR3 length equals 15 residues. CDR3 sequence: CASSEKGSGANVLTF. CDR3 sequence (DNA): TGTGCCAGCAGTGAGAAAGGGAGCGGGGCCAACGTCCTGACTTTC.

The J gene is TRBJ1-4, the V gene TRBV4-3; D might be TRBD1 (6 bases). This CDR3 has 16 residues. The germline gives CDR1 LGHNA, CDR2 YSLEER. V lost 0 bases and J 8 bases, leaving 16 bases between the germline ends. The CDR3 sequence: CASSQEMGQRGEKLFF. CDR3 in DNA: TGCGCCAGCAGCCAAGAAATGGGGCAAAGGGGGGAAAAACTGTTTTTT.

V and J are TRBV11-2 and TRBJ2-2, with a tentative D call TRBD1 (5 bases). Germline CDR1 and CDR2: SGHAT and FQNNGV. Trimming removed 0 bases at V and 0 bases at J, with 14 bases between. The CDR3 totals 18 residues. CDR3 protein: CASSLDPVAGSNTGELFF. As DNA, the CDR3 is TGTGCCAGCAGCTTAGATCCTGTGGCAGGGTCGAACACCGGGGAGCTGTTTTTT.

The chain is built from TRBV28 and TRBJ2-3; TRBD2 agrees at 10 bases. This CDR3 spans 15 amino acids. Germline CDR1 MDHEN, CDR2 SYDVKM. V shed 5 bases and J 7 bases; nucleotides not matched to a gene: 9. CDR3: CASSRPSGSTNTQYF. The DNA of the CDR3 is TGTGCCAGCAGTCGACCTAGCGGGAGCACGAATACGCAGTATTTT.

The rearrangement links TRBV25-1 to TRBJ2-1; TRBD1 might be the D (6 bases). The CDR3 is 13 amino acids. Germline V lookup: CDR1 MGHDK, CDR2 SYGVNS. V was pared by 6 bases and J by 5 bases, with 11 bases between. The CDR3 nucleotides are TGTGCCAGCAGCCCGGACAGTGACAATGAGCAGTTCTTC. It translates to CASSPDSDNEQFF.

This clone was found once. This chain connects TRBV5-1 to TRBJ2-5; possibly TRBD2 for D (5 bases). Trimming took 3 bases from V and 2 from J, leaving 14 bases between them. Germline V lookup: CDR1 SGHRS, CDR2 YFSETQ. The CDR3 runs 15 residues. The CDR3 spells CASSYTPSGQETQYF. CDR3 nucleotides: TGCGCCAGCAGCTATACCCCCTCGGGGCAAGAGACCCAGTACTTC.

The chain joins TRBV25-1 to TRBJ2-5; D is possibly TRBD2 (5 bases). The ends were cut back, 0 bases at V and 5 bases at J, with 7 bases in the middle. CDR3 length equals 13 residues. From germline, CDR1 is MGHDK and CDR2 SYGVNS. The CDR3 spells CASSEYGEETQYF. The CDR3 DNA is TGTGCCAGCAGTGAATACGGGGAGGAGACCCAGTACTTC.

V is TRBV27 and J is TRBJ2-7; the D gene is possibly TRBD2 (5 bases). Germline V gene data show CDR1 as MNHEY and CDR2 as SMNVEV (reference sequence). Between the trimmed V and J ends, which lost 2 bases and 4 bases, there was a span of 15 bases. The CDR3 consists of 15 residues. The CDR3 region is CASSLRVGAEYEQYF. CDR3 sequence (DNA): TGTGCCAGCAGTTTACGGGTGGGAGCTGAATACGAGCAGTACTTC.